This is a list of T cell receptor beta chains from one sample in a study of CD8+CD57+ T cells in acquired aplastic anemia. TCRdb analysed the reads with MiXCR anew, one entry per CDR3 protein. The sample contains under 200,000 distinct CDR3 sequences, roughly 50% of which appear only once. Material for sequencing was sorted CD4+, CD8+, or CD8+CD57+ T cells (not recorded which) from PBMCs. Receptor source: a human donor with aplastic anemia. CDR3s include the opening cysteine and the closing phenylalanine or tryptophan. A D gene is named only where the DNA matches it firmly. Size values are once, few and many counts, or a class for expanded clones, and some rows have none.

abundance: -; j_gene: TRBJ2-7; d_gene: -; v_gene: TRBV2; CDR3nt: TGTGCCAGCAGGCTGACCTCAGGGATCTACGAGCAGTACTTC; CDR3aa: CASRLTSGIYEQYF
abundance: many; j_gene: TRBJ2-1; d_gene: -; v_gene: TRBV19; CDR3nt: TGTGCCAGTAGCCGTGGTCCCTACAATGAGCAGTTCTTC; CDR3aa: CASSRGPYNEQFF
abundance: few; j_gene: TRBJ2-5; d_gene: TRBD2; v_gene: TRBV9; CDR3nt: TGTGCCAGCAGCGTAGGAAGGGATCTCGGGACTACCCAAGGGACCCAGTACTTC; CDR3aa: CASSVGRDLGTTQGTQYF
abundance: -; j_gene: TRBJ2-7; d_gene: -; v_gene: TRBV4-2; CDR3nt: TGTGCCAGCAGCCAAGATCCCGGGACTTCCTACGAGCAGTACTTC; CDR3aa: CASSQDPGTSYEQYF
abundance: many; j_gene: TRBJ1-6; d_gene: TRBD1; v_gene: TRBV5-4; CDR3nt: TGTGCCAGCAGCTTGATTTGGGGACAGGGAGGTTCACCCCTCCACTTT; CDR3aa: CASSLIWGQGGSPLHF
abundance: -; j_gene: TRBJ2-7; d_gene: TRBD2; v_gene: TRBV10-3; CDR3nt: TGTGCCACAAGGGGACTAGCGGGGGCCCCCTACGAGCAGTACTTC; CDR3aa: CATRGLAGAPYEQYF
abundance: -; j_gene: TRBJ1-6; d_gene: TRBD1; v_gene: TRBV15; CDR3nt: TGTGCCACCAGCAGATACGTGGGACAGGGTTCACCCCTCCACTTT; CDR3aa: CATSRYVGQGSPLHF
abundance: -; j_gene: TRBJ2-7; d_gene: -; v_gene: TRBV19; CDR3nt: TGTGCCAGTAGTATAATTTCAGGAGCCTACGAGCAGTACTTC; CDR3aa: CASSIISGAYEQYF
abundance: -; j_gene: TRBJ1-1; d_gene: -; v_gene: TRBV7-9; CDR3nt: TGTGCCAGCAGAGCCGGTGGACAGTTGAACACTGAAGCTTTCTTT; CDR3aa: CASRAGGQLNTEAFF
abundance: -; j_gene: TRBJ2-5; d_gene: -; v_gene: TRBV24-1; CDR3nt: TGTGCCACCAGTGATTCCACAGGGTTCACCCAAGAGACCCAGTACTTC; CDR3aa: CATSDSTGFTQETQYF
abundance: -; j_gene: TRBJ2-1; d_gene: TRBD2; v_gene: TRBV29-1; CDR3nt: TGCAGCGTCGATCCTACTAGCGGGAGGGCCGATGAGCAGTTCTTC; CDR3aa: CSVDPTSGRADEQFF
abundance: many; j_gene: TRBJ1-2; d_gene: TRBD1; v_gene: TRBV10-3; CDR3nt: TGTGCCATCAGCCCGGGACAGGATTATGGCTACACCTTC; CDR3aa: CAISPGQDYGYTF
abundance: once; j_gene: TRBJ2-7; d_gene: -; v_gene: TRBV5-5; CDR3nt: TGTGCCAGCAGCTTGGCTGGTCAGTATCCCTACGAGCAGTACTTC; CDR3aa: CASSLAGQYPYEQYF
abundance: -; j_gene: TRBJ2-3; d_gene: TRBD2; v_gene: TRBV18; CDR3nt: TGTGCCAGCTCACCTGCGGGGGGCGCGGGAGATACGCAGTATTTT; CDR3aa: CASSPAGGAGDTQYF
abundance: many; j_gene: TRBJ1-1; d_gene: -; v_gene: TRBV9; CDR3nt: TGTGCCAGCAGGGCACTCAGGGGATACACTGAAGCTTTCTTT; CDR3aa: CASRALRGYTEAFF
abundance: many; j_gene: TRBJ2-5; d_gene: TRBD1; v_gene: TRBV7-9; CDR3nt: TGTGCCAGCAGCGTGCCGACAGGGAGAGGCCAAGAGACCCAGTACTTC; CDR3aa: CASSVPTGRGQETQYF
abundance: -; j_gene: TRBJ1-1; d_gene: -; v_gene: TRBV7-9; CDR3nt: TGTGCCAGCAGCTTAGAGGATGGCACTGAAGCTTTCTTT; CDR3aa: CASSLEDGTEAFF
abundance: -; j_gene: TRBJ1-6; d_gene: -; v_gene: TRBV2; CDR3nt: TGTGCCAGCTCCTTGAGGTGGGATTCACCCCTCCACTTT; CDR3aa: CASSLRWDSPLHF
abundance: many; j_gene: TRBJ2-3; d_gene: -; v_gene: TRBV19; CDR3nt: TGTGCCAGTAGTATAGAAGGCGAGGGGACAGATACGCAGTATTTT; CDR3aa: CASSIEGEGTDTQYF
abundance: -; j_gene: TRBJ2-3; d_gene: -; v_gene: TRBV29-1; CDR3nt: TGCAGCGTTGAGGGTCCAGGGGGCACAGATACGCAGTATTTT; CDR3aa: CSVEGPGGTDTQYF
abundance: few; j_gene: TRBJ1-1; d_gene: -; v_gene: TRBV20-1; CDR3nt: TGCAGTGCTAGAGATTTTGGCACTGAAGCTTTCTTT; CDR3aa: CSARDFGTEAFF
abundance: many; j_gene: TRBJ2-7; d_gene: TRBD2; v_gene: TRBV10-3; CDR3nt: TGTGCCATCAGTGAGTCGGGACTAAGGAGCTCCTACGAGCAGTACTTC; CDR3aa: CAISESGLRSSYEQYF